This T cell receptor (beta chain) emerged from a study of monozygotic twins with cystic fibrosis. Regarding the study as a whole: In 13 of 16 pairs, V gene usage was closest to the co-twin's.

Libraries were prepared by immunoSEQ multiplex PCR; TCRdb keeps only in-frame clonotypes and omits some of them. The sample gives tens of thousands of clones, approximately 97% of which show up once; 0.13% to 0.15% is in the top ten. With respect to this clone: Its antigen is still unknown.

Germline CDR1 reads GTSNPN; CDR2 reads SVGIG (reference sequence). V was pared by 0 bases and J by 4 bases, with 4 bases of the junction left unmatched. CDR3 length equals 15 residues. V and J are TRBV30 and TRBJ2-5, with TRBD2 matching 11 bases. The receptor was isolated from a girl aged 10-17 years with cystic fibrosis. The specimen was blood. The CDR3 loop is CAWSVVAGGPETQYF. The CDR3 DNA sequence: TGTGCCTGGAGTGTGGTAGCGGGAGGGCCAGAGACCCAGTACTTC.